This TCR beta chain stems from a study of technical replicates of blood from a handful of donors (dated 2017 in TCRdb). Trimming removed 5 bases from V and 0 bases from J, leaving 11 bases between the germline ends. The CDR3 covers 14 residues, taking in both the cysteine and the phenylalanine. Only the CDR3 DNA stays, 42 bases, in frame from base 1. Reading the germline V gene (reference sequence) gives CDR1 LNHNV and CDR2 YYDKDF. The library came from the immunoSEQ multiplex PCR assay. TCRdb's version of the immuneACCESS table is confined to in-frame rearrangements and falls short of the full clone set. An unresolved V gene accounts for under half of the shortfall where checked; the remainder is of unknown origin. This sample gives 75,000 to 95,000 clones in total; approximately 94% of them show up just once. The ten largest make up about 0.39% of the sample. To note about this clone: Its antigen remains undetermined. No clone much larger than this one lies a single base away; base qualities are absent.

The rearrangement combines TRBV15 with TRBJ2-7, with TRBD2 as a weak D call on 5 bases. The source material was T cells isolated from PBMCs. The clonotype was recovered from a human donor in good health. CDR3 region: CATSPTGSSYEQYF. DNA sequence: TGTGCCACCAGCCCGACGGGGAGCTCCTACGAGCAGTACTTC.